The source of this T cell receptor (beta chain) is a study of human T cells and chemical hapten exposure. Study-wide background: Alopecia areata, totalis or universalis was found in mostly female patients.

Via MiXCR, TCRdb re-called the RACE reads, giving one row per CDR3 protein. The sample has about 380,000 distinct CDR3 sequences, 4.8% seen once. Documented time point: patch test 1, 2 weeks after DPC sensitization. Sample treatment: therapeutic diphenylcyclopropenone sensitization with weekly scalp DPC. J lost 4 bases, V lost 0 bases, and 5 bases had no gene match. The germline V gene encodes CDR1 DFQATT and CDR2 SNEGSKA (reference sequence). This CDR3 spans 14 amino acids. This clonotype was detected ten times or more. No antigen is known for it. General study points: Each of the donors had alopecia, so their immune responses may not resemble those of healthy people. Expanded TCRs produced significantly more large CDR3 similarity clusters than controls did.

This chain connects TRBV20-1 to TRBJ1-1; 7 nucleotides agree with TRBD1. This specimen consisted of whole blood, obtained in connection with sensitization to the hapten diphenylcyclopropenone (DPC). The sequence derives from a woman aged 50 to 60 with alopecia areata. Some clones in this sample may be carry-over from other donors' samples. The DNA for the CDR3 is TGCAGTGCTAGAGATGGAGGGGGCAGCACTGAAGCTTTCTTT. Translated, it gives CSARDGGGSTEAFF.